The 6 T cell receptor beta chains below all came from one sample that was sequenced in a study of neurological immune-mediated disorders. In TCRdb, the 5' RACE reads were re-called with MiXCR into one record per CDR3 protein. The sample includes under 90,000 distinct CDR3 sequences, roughly 3.2% seen only once; the top ten take 2.5% to 3%. The sample taken for sequencing was PBMCs. The source is a woman aged 50 to 60 with multiple sclerosis.

This clonotype was counted many times. The V and J genes are TRBV7-2 and TRBJ1-2; the D is unclear. V was shortened by 5 bases and J by 6 bases, with 13 bases between the two germline ends. Germline CDR1 SGHTA, CDR2 FQGNSA. The CDR3 runs 13 residues. This chain's CDR3 is CASSLGRDHGYTF. The CDR3 bases are TGTGCCAGCAGCCTCGGCCGGGATCATGGCTACACCTTC. Using reference TRBV7-2 and TRBJ1-2 for the parts outside the CDR3, the full variable domain is GAGVSQSPSNKVTEKGKDVELRCDPISGHTALYWYRQSLGQGLEFLIYFQGNSAPDKSGLPSDRFSAERTGGSVSTLTIQRTQQEDSAVYLCASSLGRDHGYTFGSGTRLTVV.

In this sample, this clonotype turned up many times. The chain combines TRBV7-3 with TRBJ2-1; unclear D gene. There are 13 residues in the CDR3. Germline V gene lookup returns CDR1 SGHTA and CDR2 FQGTGA. Deletions cut 0 bases from V and 8 bases from J, with 8 bases between. CDR3 nucleotide sequence: TGTGCCAGCAGCTTAACGTTTACAGATGAGCAGTTCTTC. This encodes CASSLTFTDEQFF.

There are many counts of this clonotype. V is TRBV2 and J is TRBJ1-2, with a tentative D call TRBD1 (5 bases). This CDR3 comprises 11 residues. CDR1 SNHLY and CDR2 FYNNEI come from the germline V gene. Trimming took 8 bases from V and 5 from J, leaving 9 bases between them. The CDR3 sequence is CASWGGYGYTF. The CDR3 coding sequence is TGTGCCAGCTGGGGGGGGTATGGCTACACCTTC. Based on the CDR3 plus reference TRBV2 and TRBJ1-2, the full variable domain is EPEVTQTPSHQVTQMGQEVILRCVPISNHLYFYWYRQILGQKVEFLVSFYNNEISEKSEIFDDQFSVERPDGSNFTLKIRSTKLEDSAMYFCASWGGYGYTFGSGTRLTVV.

This clonotype came up many times. V usage is TRBV5-1 and J usage is TRBJ2-5; D is perhaps TRBD2 (5 bases). The CDR3 runs 14 residues. The germline CDR1 and CDR2 sequences are SGHRS and YFSETQ. Trimming removed 0 bases at V and 5 bases at J, with 11 bases between. Here the CDR3 reads CASSLAGRGETQYF. Here the CDR3 DNA reads TGCGCCAGCAGCTTGGCCGGACGAGGGGAGACCCAGTACTTC.

At least ten counts were recorded for this clonotype. V is TRBV7-9 and J is TRBJ1-2, with no clear D. V shed 4 bases and J shed 2 bases, with 8 bases lying between them. Germline V lookup: CDR1 SEHNR, CDR2 FQNEAQ (reference sequence). This CDR3 contains 13 residues. The CDR3 here is CASSWYGNYGYTF. In DNA form, the CDR3 reads TGTGCCAGCAGCTGGTATGGAAACTATGGCTACACCTTC. The entire variable domain, with the rest obtained from reference TRBV7-9 and TRBJ1-2, is as follows: DTGVSQNPRHKITKRGQNVTFRCDPISEHNRLYWYRQTLGQGPEFLTYFQNEAQLEKSRLLSDRFSAERPKGSFSTLEIQRTEQGDSAMYLCASSWYGNYGYTFGSGTRLTVV.

The sample holds a few counts of this clonotype. This chain connects TRBV7-9 to TRBJ1-2; no definite D call. Trimming removed 5 bases from V and 6 bases from J, with 16 bases in between. The CDR3 contains 14 residues. Germline CDR1 SEHNR, CDR2 FQNEAQ (reference sequence). Here the CDR3 DNA reads TGTGCCAGCAGCCGCCAAGGCGGGTTGAATGGCTACACCTTC. Translation: CASSRQGGLNGYTF.